Listed below are T cell receptor beta chains from one sample, sequenced in a study of beta chain features in type 1 diabetes. The data were produced by immunoSEQ multiplex PCR, yet TCRdb's version contains in-frame clones alone and is incomplete. There are a few hundred thousand clones in the sample; roughly 17% occur only once, and about 0.08% lies in the top ten. The source material was naive CD4+ T cells from blood. The receptors were sampled from a man younger than 45 with type 1 diabetes. Each CDR3 is given with its conserved first and last residue. The order of the fields is J gene, D gene, V gene, clone size, CDR3 DNA, CDR3 protein. The D gene is left open where the match is weak. A clone size is listed for some rows: how often the clone was seen (once, few, many), or a class if it is expanded.

TRBJ1-5 - TRBV30 - TGTGCCTGGAGTGTGCGAGGGTTACGTCGGCCCCAGCATTTT CAWSVRGLRRPQHF
TRBJ1-3 - TRBV4-3 - TGCGCCAGCAGCCAAGGGGGTCGGGGTGGCGGAAACACCATATATTTT CASSQGGRGGGNTIYF
TRBJ2-3 - TRBV10-3 few TGTGCCATCAGTGACCATCTCAGCCCGCAGGCGGATACGCAGTATTTT CAISDHLSPQADTQYF
TRBJ2-1 - TRBV2 few TGTGCCAGCACAGACCAGGGGCAGGGGAGAAACAATGAGCAGTTCTTC CASTDQGQGRNNEQFF
TRBJ2-1 - TRBV2 few TGTGCCAGCAGACGAGCCGTTGGAGAGTTCTTC CASRRAVGEFF
TRBJ2-7 - TRBV20-1 - TGCAGTGTTCGGGATCACTACGAGCAGTACTTC CSVRDHYEQYF
TRBJ2-7 - TRBV5-1 - TGCGCCAGCAGCTTGGATCCACCGGGACAACGGTACGAGCAGTACTTC CASSLDPPGQRYEQYF
TRBJ1-1 - TRBV7-8 - TGTGCCAGCAGCTTAATAGGGGGGACTGAAGCTTTCTTT CASSLIGGTEAFF
TRBJ2-5 - TRBV6-1 - TGTGCCAGCAGTCTCAACCAAGAGACCCAGTACTTC CASSLNQETQYF
TRBJ2-7 TRBD2 TRBV30 few TGTGCCTGGAGAGGTCTAGCGGGAAACGAGCAGTACTTC CAWRGLAGNEQYF
TRBJ2-7 - TRBV14 few TGTGCCAGCAGCCCGGACTTCACCTACGAGCAGTACTTC CASSPDFTYEQYF
TRBJ2-5 - TRBV27 few - CASSFRARGTETQYF
TRBJ1-5 - TRBV7-2 - TGTGCCAGCAGCTCCAGGGCGGGTAGCCCCAGTGGTGGGCCCCAGCATTTT CASSSRAGSPSGGPQHF
TRBJ2-7 - TRBV27 - TGTGCCAGCAGTCCTAGAGGAGGCCGTACCTACGAGCAGTACTTC CASSPRGGRTYEQYF
TRBJ2-5 - TRBV29-1 few TGCAGCGTTGACTCGGGGGTTGGAGAGACCCAGTACTTC CSVDSGVGETQYF
TRBJ1-1 - TRBV7-9 - TGTGCCAGCAGCGTACAGGGATTGATGAACACTGAAGCTTTCTTT CASSVQGLMNTEAFF
TRBJ1-1 TRBD1 TRBV29-1 - TGCAGCGTTACAGGGGTTGGGACTGAAGCTTTCTTT CSVTGVGTEAFF
TRBJ2-7 - TRBV6-6 - TGTGCCAGCAGTATACAGTCGTCGGAGCAGTACTTC CASSIQSSEQYF
TRBJ1-3 - TRBV7-9 - TGTGCCAGCAGCTTAGGCTCCGGCTCTGGAAACACCATATATTTT CASSLGSGSGNTIYF
TRBJ2-1 TRBD2 TRBV2 - TGTGCCAGCAGTGCGAGTAGCGGACTAGGGAATGAGCAGTTCTTC CASSASSGLGNEQFF
TRBJ2-5 - TRBV7-9 few TGTGCCAGCAGCTTCGCTAGCGCCCAAGAGACCCAGTACTTC CASSFASAQETQYF
TRBJ2-2 - TRBV14 few TGTGCCAGCAGCCAAGCTGAGCCCGGGGAGCTGTTTTTT CASSQAEPGELFF
TRBJ1-4 - TRBV4-2 - TGTGCCAGCAGCCAAGCTCAACTGTTTTTT CASSQAQLFF
TRBJ2-5 TRBD2 TRBV11-2 - TGTGCCAGCAGCTTAGGAGCTAGCGGGAGAATAATGGAGACCCAGTACTTC CASSLGASGRIMETQYF
TRBJ2-7 - TRBV4-2 few TGTGCCAGCAGCCAAGACTTAGGGGGGGACCAGTCCTACGAGCAGTACTTC CASSQDLGGDQSYEQYF
TRBJ1-5 - TRBV10-3 few TGTGCCATCAGTGAAAGCTTGGGTCAGCCCCAGCATTTT CAISESLGQPQHF
TRBJ2-5 TRBD1 TRBV29-1 few TGCAGCGTTGGACAGGGGGAGACCCAGTACTTC CSVGQGETQYF
TRBJ2-7 TRBD1 TRBV28 few TGTGCCAGCAGTTTGACAGGGCCCTACGAGCAGTACTTC CASSLTGPYEQYF
TRBJ2-5 - TRBV30 few TGTGCCTGGAGTCATGAGACCCAGTACTTC CAWSHETQYF
TRBJ2-3 - TRBV7-2 - TGTGCCAGCAGCTTAAATGAGAGGGTAAAGTCAGATACGCAGTATTTT CASSLNERVKSDTQYF
TRBJ2-7 TRBD2 TRBV5-4 - TGTGCCAGCAGCCTGGGGACTAGCGGGTATAGCTCCTACGAGCAGTACTTC CASSLGTSGYSSYEQYF
TRBJ2-5 - TRBV9 - TGTGCCAGCAGCCCAGGGGCGGACACACGGAAAGAGACCCAGTACTTC CASSPGADTRKETQYF
TRBJ2-5 - TRBV7-3 few TGTGCCAGCAGCTTAGGCGGGGCCCCTCAAGAGACCCAGTACTTC CASSLGGAPQETQYF